The 29 T cell receptor beta chains below come from one sample, sequenced in a study of blood T cells in healthy people across ages. Combining a sample-barcoded 5' primer with a J-beta primer mix, a second PCR ran for roughly 7 to 12 cycles. TCRdb analysed the 5' RACE reads with MiXCR anew, one entry per CDR3 protein. The sample lists approximately 670,000 distinct CDR3 sequences, roughly 41% occurring once. Sequenced material: blood. All receptors come from an elderly man in good health.

The chain has TRBV4-3 and TRBJ1-4, with D possibly matching TRBD1 (5 bases). The CDR3 runs 15 residues. The V and J ends lost 2 bases and 4 bases respectively, with 11 bases between them. Germline V gives CDR1 LGHNA, CDR2 YSLEER. The CDR3, as DNA: TGCGCCAGCAGCCAATCCCGGGGCTTTAATGAAAAACTGTTTTTT. Protein sequence: CASSQSRGFNEKLFF.

This clonotype was seen more than once but under ten times. The gene calls are TRBV7-9 and TRBJ2-1; tentatively, D is TRBD2 (5 bases). V gave up 5 bases and J gave up 6 bases, with 11 bases separating them. CDR1 and CDR2 from the germline V gene are SEHNR and FQNEAQ (reference sequence). The CDR3 extends over 13 amino acids. For the CDR3, the DNA is TGTGCCAGCAGCCCCGGGGTGGTCAATGAGCAGTTCTTC. Translation: CASSPGVVNEQFF.

There are many counts of this clonotype. V gene TRBV7-9 combines with J gene TRBJ2-1; 9 positions match TRBD1. V was clipped by 3 bases and J by 5 bases; unmatched bases: 5. This CDR3 spans 15 amino acids. The germline V gene has CDR1 SEHNR and CDR2 FQNEAQ (reference sequence). CDR3 coding DNA: TGTGCCAGCAGCTTGGGGACAGGGACGAACAATGAGCAGTTCTTC. It yields the protein CASSLGTGTNNEQFF.

This clonotype was seen a few times. J is TRBJ1-4 and V is TRBV25-1; maybe TRBD1 (5 bases). CDR3 length: 11 amino acids. Germline V gene sequence: CDR1 MGHDK, CDR2 SYGVNS. V lost 3 bases and J 13 bases, leaving 9 bases between the germline ends. The CDR3 loop is CASSDPGGLFF. The CDR3 nucleotides read TGTGCCAGCAGTGACCCGGGGGGACTGTTTTTT.

This chain links TRBV27 with TRBJ1-1, with 7 positions matching TRBD1. The CDR3 runs 14 residues. In germline, CDR1 is MNHEY, CDR2 SMNVEV (reference sequence). The junction had 5 bases not matched to a gene; V was cut back by 7 bases and J by 0 bases. The CDR3 loop is CASTRDRLNTEAFF. CDR3 nucleotide sequence: TGTGCCAGCACCCGGGACAGACTGAACACTGAAGCTTTCTTT.

The chain is built from TRBV5-6 and TRBJ2-1, with D unclear. Germline V gives CDR1 SGHDT, CDR2 YYEEEE. V lost 1 base, J lost 15 bases, and 14 bases lay in between. This CDR3 has 12 amino acids. The CDR3 nucleotides read TGTGCCAGCAGCTTGAGGGCCGCCTCGGGGTTCTTC. It codes for CASSLRAASGFF.

V usage is TRBV7-9 and J usage is TRBJ2-5; the match to TRBD1 covers 8 bases. The CDR3 has 14 amino acids. Germline-derived CDR1 and CDR2 are SEHNR and FQNEAQ (reference sequence). Germline trimming cut 4 bases from V and 4 bases from J; bases unmatched to any gene: 5. In DNA, the CDR3 is TGTGCCAGCAGCTCCCGGGGACAGGTAGAGACCCAGTACTTC. This codes for CASSSRGQVETQYF.

Points on this clonotype: At one of its ends the junction is not consistent with the germline gene, which may arise from a read error. This chain links TRBV7-9 with TRBJ2-7; TRBD2 agrees at 11 bases. The CDR3 sequence is 16 residues long. CDR1 SEHNR and CDR2 FQNEAQ come from the germline V gene (reference sequence). The CDR3 sequence is CTSSLGLAGGSYEQYF. In DNA, the CDR3 is TGTACCAGCAGCTTAGGCCTAGCGGGAGGATCCTACGAGCAGTACTTC.

This chain uses TRBV29-1 with TRBJ1-1; no definite D call. The CDR3 is made up of 13 amino acids. V was trimmed by 6 bases and J by 6 bases, leaving 17 bases between them. Germline assignment: CDR1 SQVTM and CDR2 ANQGSEA. For the CDR3, the DNA is TGCAGCGTCGGACGGCAGCGGGATGCTGAAGCTTTCTTT. Encoded protein: CSVGRQRDAEAFF.

This chain connects TRBV29-1 to TRBJ2-4; 9 positions match TRBD2. The end of the DNA fits TRBJ2-7 better, so the J call may be wrong. Germline loops: CDR1 SQVTM, CDR2 ANQGSEA. CDR3 length: 13 residues. For the CDR3, the DNA is TGCAGCGTTGAGCTGTCTAGCGGGAACGAGCAGTACTTC. It is translated as CSVELSSGNEQYF.

There are many counts of this clonotype. The chain recombines TRBV20-1 with TRBJ2-7, with D hard to call. Germline loops: CDR1 DFQATT, CDR2 SNEGSKA (reference sequence). This CDR3 has 11 amino acids. The ends were cut back, 3 bases at V and 3 bases at J, with 6 bases in the middle. CDR3 sequence (DNA): TGCAGTGCTAGGAACCGCTACGAGCAGTACTTC. It translates to CSARNRYEQYF.

The chain recombines TRBV6-5 with TRBJ1-4, with 10 bases that match TRBD1. The CDR3 length is 18 residues. Germline V gene data show CDR1 as MNHEY and CDR2 as SVGAGI. J was trimmed by 5 bases and V by 6 bases; bases with no gene match: 15. The CDR3 here is CASRSPQPLGQGNEKLFF. The CDR3 DNA is TGTGCCAGCAGGTCCCCACAACCGCTGGGACAGGGGAATGAAAAACTGTTTTTT.

There are a few counts of this clonotype. This chain joins TRBV28 and TRBJ1-4, with TRBD1 identical over 10 bases. The CDR3 sequence is 15 residues long. V trimming: 1 base; J trimming: 7 bases; junction bases outside the gene matches: 3. Per germline, CDR1 MDHEN and CDR2 SYDVKM. The CDR3 loop is CASSLSDRGVEKLFF. The CDR3 bases are TGTGCCAGCAGTTTATCGGACAGGGGGGTTGAAAAACTGTTTTTT.

About this clonotype: Germline is not matched at one junction end, which may reflect a read error. This chain links TRBV6-5 with TRBJ2-1, with 9 bases that match TRBD1. This CDR3 contains 15 residues. Germline lookup yields CDR1 MNHEY and CDR2 SVGAGI. CDR3 residues: CASRARQGGYKEQFF. In DNA, the CDR3 is TGTGCCAGCAGGGCGCGACAGGGGGGTTACAAGGAGCAGTTCTTC.

The J gene is TRBJ1-5, the V gene TRBV27, with TRBD1 matching 9 bases. The CDR3 runs 14 residues. With V trimmed by 2 bases and J by 11 bases, 7 bases remained unmatched. Germline V lookup: CDR1 MNHEY, CDR2 SMNVEV (reference sequence). The DNA for the CDR3 is TGTGCCAGCAGTTTAGGACAGGGGATCGGATCCCAGCATTTT. Translation gives CASSLGQGIGSQHF.

This clonotype was found a few times. The chain uses TRBV14 and TRBJ2-7; TRBD1 matches 8 bases. J was trimmed by 5 bases and V by 1 base; bases with no gene match: 7. The CDR3 totals 15 residues. Germline-derived CDR1 and CDR2 are SGHDN and FVKESK. CDR3 sequence (DNA): TGTGCCAGCAGCCAAGCGGGACAGGTTCTCGACGAGCAGTACTTC. It yields the protein CASSQAGQVLDEQYF.

The chain employs TRBV6-2 or TRBV6-3 and TRBJ1-1; TRBD1 matches 7 bases. The CDR3 sequence is 14 residues long. After removal of 6 bases from V and 0 bases from J, the junction contained 4 bases not matched to a gene. CDR1 and CDR2 (germline): MNHEY, SVGEGT. The DNA for the CDR3 is TGTGCCAGCAGAACACAGGGGATGAACACTGAAGCTTTCTTT. Translated, it gives CASRTQGMNTEAFF.

The J gene is TRBJ1-5, the V gene TRBV25-1; D remains unclear. The CDR3 is 13 residues long. The V gene's germline CDR1 is MGHDK and CDR2 SYGVNS. The CDR3, as DNA: TGTGCTTCAGCGGGCGGATCCAATCAGCCCCAGCATTTT. Its protein product is CASAGGSNQPQHF.

The chain links TRBV19 to TRBJ2-7; D uncertain. Germline-derived CDR1 and CDR2 are LNHDA and SQIVND (reference sequence). The CDR3 is 14 residues long. V was shortened by 8 bases and J by 2 bases, with 16 bases between the two germline ends. This CDR3 reads CASYRPTGAYEQYF. As DNA, the CDR3 is TGTGCCAGTTACCGGCCGACTGGCGCCTACGAGCAGTACTTC.

The chain employs TRBV20-1 and TRBJ2-5, with D perhaps assigned TRBD1 or TRBD2 (6 bases each). The CDR3 covers 12 residues. With 6 bases removed from V and 3 bases from J, the gap between germline ends came to 11 bases. CDR1 DFQATT and CDR2 SNEGSKA come from the germline V gene (reference sequence). CDR3 region: CSAAGGKETQYF. The CDR3 DNA follows: TGCAGTGCGGCCGGGGGCAAAGAGACCCAGTACTTC.

This clonotype was seen a handful of times. The chain employs TRBV20-1 and TRBJ2-3; no reliable D call. This CDR3 spans 13 amino acids. From germline, CDR1 is DFQATT and CDR2 SNEGSKA (reference sequence). Trimming left V 5 bases short and J 2 bases short, with 11 bases between. The CDR3 region has the DNA TGCAGTGCTTTAGGTGGGTCCACAGATACGCAGTATTTT. Protein product: CSALGGSTDTQYF.

The chain uses TRBV6-2 or TRBV6-3 and TRBJ1-1; D is perhaps TRBD1 (6 bases). This CDR3 has 14 residues. Germline-derived CDR1 and CDR2 are MNHEY and SVGEGT. V lost 4 bases and J lost 2, with 11 bases in between. CDR3 in DNA: TGTGCCAGCAGTTTCGGACAGATCAACACTGAAGCTTTCTTT. Translated: CASSFGQINTEAFF.

This clonotype was seen at least ten times. The rearrangement links TRBV28 to TRBJ2-7; TRBD1 matches 9 bases. V lost 5 bases to trimming and J lost 4 bases; unmatched junction nucleotides: 9. The CDR3 totals 15 residues. Germline loops: CDR1 MDHEN, CDR2 SYDVKM. In nucleotides, the CDR3 is TGTGCCAGCAGTCCCGGGACAGGGTTAATGTACGAGCAGTACTTC. As protein: CASSPGTGLMYEQYF.

This chain links TRBV24-1 with TRBJ2-1; D possibly corresponds to TRBD2 (6 bases). Trimming left V 4 bases short and J 6 bases short, with 21 bases between. CDR3 length equals 17 residues. The germline V gene has CDR1 KGHDR and CDR2 SFDVKD. CDR3 loop: CATSEPLPGVLSNEQFF. In DNA, the CDR3 is TGTGCCACCAGTGAACCCCTACCGGGAGTACTTTCCAATGAGCAGTTCTTC.

The chain has TRBV6-1 and TRBJ2-1; D is possibly TRBD1 (5 bases). This CDR3 is 16 amino acids long. Germline values: CDR1 MNHNS, CDR2 SASEGT. Trimming cost V 2 bases and J 6 bases, with 17 bases left between them. CDR3 in amino acids: CASSERSGSTTNEQFF. The CDR3 coding sequence is TGTGCCAGCAGTGAACGTTCAGGGTCTACTACCAATGAGCAGTTCTTC.

This clonotype was seen a few times. The chain employs TRBV2 and TRBJ1-2; no clear D gene. Germline V gene lookup returns CDR1 SNHLY and CDR2 FYNNEI. CDR3 length: 13 amino acids. V lost 5 bases and J lost 3, with 10 bases in between. The CDR3 region is CASSLIRDYGYTF. In DNA, the CDR3 is TGTGCCAGCAGTCTTATAAGGGACTATGGCTACACCTTC.

This clonotype was observed a handful of times. The V and J genes are TRBV7-3 and TRBJ2-1, with D uncertain. Germline V gene sequence: CDR1 SGHTA, CDR2 FQGTGA. V dropped 0 bases and J dropped 7 bases, with 7 bases sitting between them. This CDR3 is built from 13 residues. This chain's CDR3 is CASSLTITNEQFF. DNA of the CDR3: TGTGCCAGCAGCTTAACAATCACAAATGAGCAGTTCTTC.

The chain carries TRBV6-2 or TRBV6-3 and TRBJ1-5; maybe TRBD1 (5 bases). The V gene's germline CDR1 is MNHEY and CDR2 SVGEGT. V lost 7 bases, J lost 10 bases, and 14 bases lay in between. This CDR3 is 12 amino acids long. CDR3 bases: TGTGCCAGCACCGACGGGGGTCTCCCCCAGCATTTT. It encodes CASTDGGLPQHF.

This clonotype was observed a few times. V is TRBV9 and J is TRBJ2-3, with TRBD2 identical over 9 bases. The CDR3 spans 16 residues. CDR1 is SGDLS, CDR2 YYNGEE, per germline. V dropped 0 bases and J dropped 3; count of bases not matched to a gene: 5. For the CDR3, the DNA is TGTGCCAGCAGCGTAGGATCTAGCGGGGTTACAGATACGCAGTATTTT. It codes for CASSVGSSGVTDTQYF.